These 2 T cell receptor beta chains came from one sample sequenced in a study of blood T cell repertoires in COVID-19. Sequencing used immunoSEQ multiplex PCR; TCRdb keeps in-frame clones, though not all of them. Of roughly 260,000 clones in the sample, more than 85% are singletons; the top ten hold 2% to 3%. The sequencing sample was made of peripheral blood. These TCRs come from a person between 18 and 30 years old with COVID-19, enrolled during active disease.

The V and J genes are TRBV27 and TRBJ2-2; D unclear. The CDR3 spans 13 residues. CDR1 MNHEY and CDR2 SMNVEV come from the germline V gene (reference sequence). V gave up 5 bases and J gave up 3 bases, with 7 bases separating them. The CDR3 protein is CASSAGYTGELFF. The CDR3 bases are TGTGCCAGCAGTGCAGGATACACCGGGGAGCTGTTTTTT.

The gene calls are TRBV7-6 and TRBJ2-1; 12 bases are a match to TRBD2. Germline V lookup: CDR1 SGHVS, CDR2 FNYEAQ. V lost 2 bases and J lost 6; bases outside the gene matches: 5. The CDR3 runs to 16 residues. The DNA for the CDR3 is TGTGCCAGCAGCTTACCGACTAGCGGGAGACGCAATGAGCAGTTCTTC. Translated: CASSLPTSGRRNEQFF.